These 10 T cell receptor beta chains were sequenced from one sample in a study of T-cell memory formation after mild COVID-19. Using its own MiXCR run on the 5' RACE reads, TCRdb lists one record per CDR3 protein. The sample includes some 490,000 distinct CDR3 sequences, 18% of them seen just once. The specimen sequenced was PBMCs or a T cell subset sorted from them (not recorded which). Every receptor here comes from an adult woman who had mild COVID-19 (a few samples of this study predate the infection). Cell type and time point are not known.

The V call is TRBV2, the J call TRBJ2-3, with D maybe TRBD2 (7 bases). Germline V CDR1 and CDR2: SNHLY, FYNNEI. CDR3 length equals 14 residues. The V end lost 7 bases, the J end lost 2 bases, and 13 bases lay between the germline ends. CDR3 in amino acids: CASKYRDYTDTQYF. The CDR3 coding sequence is TGTGCCAGCAAATACAGGGACTACACAGATACGCAGTATTTT.

V and J are TRBV24-1 and TRBJ2-3; D is possibly TRBD2 (5 bases). This CDR3 has 11 amino acids. Germline CDR1 is KGHDR and CDR2 is SFDVKD. Trimming shortened V by 1 base and J by 15 bases, and 10 bases separated the two germline ends. CDR3 protein: CATSDFGVVYF. In DNA form, the CDR3 reads TGTGCCACCAGTGATTTCGGGGTTGTATATTTT.

This sequence joins TRBV2 and TRBJ1-5; TRBD1 matches at 10 bases. Germline V CDR1 and CDR2: SNHLY, FYNNEI. This CDR3 has 15 residues. Losses at the gene ends were 3 bases for V and 4 bases for J; bases not matched to a gene: 3. CDR3 sequence: CASSEDRGGNQPQHF. The CDR3 nucleotides are TGTGCCAGCAGTGAGGACAGGGGGGGGAATCAGCCCCAGCATTTT.

This clonotype appeared many times. V and J are TRBV20-1 and TRBJ2-1; perhaps TRBD1 as D (6 bases). Trimming cost V 0 bases and J 6 bases, with 15 bases left between them. Germline values: CDR1 DFQATT, CDR2 SNEGSKA (reference sequence). The CDR3 covers 15 residues. CDR3 protein: CSARDLRGSFNEQFF. As DNA, the CDR3 is TGCAGTGCTAGAGATTTAAGGGGGAGCTTCAATGAGCAGTTCTTC.

The chain recombines TRBV12-3 or TRBV12-4 with TRBJ2-6; no clear D gene. The V end was cut by 8 bases, the J end by 3 bases, with 11 bases between. The CDR3 is made up of 14 amino acids. The CDR3 coding sequence is TGTGCCAGCGACCCTATGGGTGGGGCCAACGTCCTGACTTTC. It specifies CASDPMGGANVLTF.

This sequence joins TRBV20-1 and TRBJ1-5, with 8 nucleotides matching TRBD1. The germline V gene encodes CDR1 DFQATT and CDR2 SNEGSKA (reference sequence). Unmatched junction bases numbered 0, after V lost 3 bases and J lost 5 bases. The CDR3 runs 12 residues. In DNA form, the CDR3 reads TGCAGTGCTAGGGGACAGGATCAGCCCCAGCATTTT. Protein sequence: CSARGQDQPQHF.

This clonotype has only a few counts. V is TRBV6-5 and J is TRBJ2-5; TRBD2 matches 9 bases. The CDR3 runs to 16 residues. The V gene end was trimmed by 2 bases and the J gene end by 2 bases; junction bases not matched to a gene: 6. Germline loops: CDR1 MNHEY, CDR2 SVGAGI. This chain's CDR3 is CASSYPTSGSQETQYF. Here the CDR3 DNA reads TGTGCCAGCAGTTACCCGACTAGCGGCTCTCAAGAGACCCAGTACTTC.

The J gene is TRBJ1-2, the V gene TRBV15; 8 bases agree with TRBD1. V shed 7 bases and J 3 bases; nucleotides not matched to a gene: 10. CDR1 is LNHNV, CDR2 YYDKDF, per germline (reference sequence). CDR3 length equals 15 residues. CDR3 sequence reads: CATKQTGDPDYGYTF. CDR3 sequence (DNA): TGTGCCACCAAGCAGACAGGGGACCCCGACTATGGCTACACCTTC.

The V gene is TRBV15, the J gene TRBJ1-2; D gene uncertain. There are 15 residues in the CDR3. V lost 5 bases, J lost 4 bases, and 17 bases lay in between. Germline V gene lookup returns CDR1 LNHNV and CDR2 YYDKDF (reference sequence). The CDR3 nucleotides are TGTGCCACCAGCGATCCAGGCCCTCGTAGCTATGGCTACACCTTC. It encodes CATSDPGPRSYGYTF. The entire variable domain, with the rest obtained from reference TRBV15 and TRBJ1-2, is as follows: DAMVIQNPRYQVTQFGKPVTLSCSQTLNHNVMYWYQQKSSQAPKLLFHYYDKDFNNEADTPDNFQSRRPNTSFCFLDIRSPGLGDTAMYLCATSDPGPRSYGYTFGSGTRLTVV.

The V gene is TRBV7-9, the J gene TRBJ2-3, with 11 positions matching TRBD2. CDR1 SEHNR and CDR2 FQNEAQ come from the germline V gene (reference sequence). The CDR3 is 17 amino acids. The junction had 10 bases not matched to a gene; V was cut back by 5 bases and J by 3 bases. CDR3 in amino acids: CASSPSLAGVPTDTQYF. In DNA, the CDR3 is TGTGCCAGCAGCCCTTCACTAGCGGGGGTTCCAACAGATACGCAGTATTTT.